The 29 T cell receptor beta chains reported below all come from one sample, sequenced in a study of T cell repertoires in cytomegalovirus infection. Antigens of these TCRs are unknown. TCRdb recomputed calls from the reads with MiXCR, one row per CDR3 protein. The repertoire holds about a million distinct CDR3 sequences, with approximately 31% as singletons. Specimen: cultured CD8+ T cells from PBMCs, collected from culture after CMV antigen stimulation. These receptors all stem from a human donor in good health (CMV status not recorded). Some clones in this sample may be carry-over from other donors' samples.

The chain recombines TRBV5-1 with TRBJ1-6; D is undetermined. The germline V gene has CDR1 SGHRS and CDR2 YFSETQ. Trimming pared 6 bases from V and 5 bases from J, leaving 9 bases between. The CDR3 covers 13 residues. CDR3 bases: TGCGCCAGCAACCGGGATCATAATTCACCCCTCCACTTT. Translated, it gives CASNRDHNSPLHF.

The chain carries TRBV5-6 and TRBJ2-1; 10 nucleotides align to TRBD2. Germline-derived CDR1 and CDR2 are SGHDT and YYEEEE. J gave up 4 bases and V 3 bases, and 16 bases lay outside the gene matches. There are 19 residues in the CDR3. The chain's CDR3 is CASSWTEGSSGGPYNEQFF. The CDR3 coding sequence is TGTGCCAGCAGCTGGACAGAAGGGTCTAGCGGGGGCCCTTACAATGAGCAGTTCTTC.

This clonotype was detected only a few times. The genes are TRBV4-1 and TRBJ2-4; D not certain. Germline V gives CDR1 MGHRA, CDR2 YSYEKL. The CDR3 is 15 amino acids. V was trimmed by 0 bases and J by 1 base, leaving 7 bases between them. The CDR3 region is CASSQEGWAKNIQYF. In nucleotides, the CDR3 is TGCGCCAGCAGCCAAGAAGGTTGGGCCAAAAACATTCAGTACTTC.

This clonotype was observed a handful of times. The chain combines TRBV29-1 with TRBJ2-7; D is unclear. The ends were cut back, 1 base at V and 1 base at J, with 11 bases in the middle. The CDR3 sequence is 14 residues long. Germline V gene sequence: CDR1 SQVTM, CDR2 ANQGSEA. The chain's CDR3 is CSVEGSEESYEQYF. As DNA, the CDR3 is TGCAGCGTTGAAGGGTCCGAAGAGTCCTACGAGCAGTACTTC.

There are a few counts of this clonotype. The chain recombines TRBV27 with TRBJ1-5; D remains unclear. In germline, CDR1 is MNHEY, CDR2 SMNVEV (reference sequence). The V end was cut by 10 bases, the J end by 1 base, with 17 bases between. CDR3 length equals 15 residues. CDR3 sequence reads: CAKNPRIISNQPQHF. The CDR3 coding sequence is TGTGCCAAAAATCCCAGGATCATAAGCAATCAGCCCCAGCATTTT.

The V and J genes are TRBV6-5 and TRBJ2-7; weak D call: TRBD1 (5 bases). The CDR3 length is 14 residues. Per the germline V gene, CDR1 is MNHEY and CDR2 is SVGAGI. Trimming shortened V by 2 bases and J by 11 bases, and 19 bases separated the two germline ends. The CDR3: CASSYNMDNKWKYF. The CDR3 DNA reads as TGTGCCAGCAGTTACAATATGGACAACAAATGGAAGTACTTC.

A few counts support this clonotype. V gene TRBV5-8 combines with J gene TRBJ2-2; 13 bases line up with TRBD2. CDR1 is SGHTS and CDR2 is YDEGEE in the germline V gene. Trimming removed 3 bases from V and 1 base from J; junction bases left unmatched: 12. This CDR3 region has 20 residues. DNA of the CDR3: TGTGCCAGCAGCTACCGAGCGTACGGGACTAGCGGGGAGAACACCGGGGAGCTGTTTTTT. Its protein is CASSYRAYGTSGENTGELFF.

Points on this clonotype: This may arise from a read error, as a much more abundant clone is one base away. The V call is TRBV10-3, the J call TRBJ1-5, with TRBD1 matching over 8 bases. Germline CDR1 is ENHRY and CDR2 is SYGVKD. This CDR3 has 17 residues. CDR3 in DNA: TGTGCCATCAGTGATACCGCCGGGACAGGACTCAATCAGCCCCGGCATTTT. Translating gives CAISDTAGTGLNQPRHF.

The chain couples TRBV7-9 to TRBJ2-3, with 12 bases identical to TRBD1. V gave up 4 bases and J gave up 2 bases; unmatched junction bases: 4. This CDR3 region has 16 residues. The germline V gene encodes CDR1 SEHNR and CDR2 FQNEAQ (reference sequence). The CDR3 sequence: CASSWGQGALTDTQYF. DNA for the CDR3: TGTGCCAGCAGCTGGGGACAGGGGGCGCTCACAGATACGCAGTATTTT.

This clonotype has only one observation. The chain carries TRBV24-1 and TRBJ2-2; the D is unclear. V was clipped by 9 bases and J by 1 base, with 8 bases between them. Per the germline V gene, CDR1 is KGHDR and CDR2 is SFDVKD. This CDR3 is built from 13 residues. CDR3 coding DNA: TGTGCCACCGAAACTCGGAACACCGGGGAGCTGTTTTTT. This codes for CATETRNTGELFF.

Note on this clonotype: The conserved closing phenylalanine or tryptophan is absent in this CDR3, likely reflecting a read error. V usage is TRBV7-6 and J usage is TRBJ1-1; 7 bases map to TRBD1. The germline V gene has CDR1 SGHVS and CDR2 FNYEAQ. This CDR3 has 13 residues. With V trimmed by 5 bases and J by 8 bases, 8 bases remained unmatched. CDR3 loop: CASSPSGTEEAFL. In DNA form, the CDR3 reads TGTGCCAGCAGCCCCTCCGGGACAGAAGAAGCTTTCCTT.

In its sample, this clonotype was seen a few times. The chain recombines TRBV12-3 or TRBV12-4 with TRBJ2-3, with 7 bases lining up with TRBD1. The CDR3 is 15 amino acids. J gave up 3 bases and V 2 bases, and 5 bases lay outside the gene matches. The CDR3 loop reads CASSLFDRATDTQYF. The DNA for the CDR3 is TGTGCCAGCAGTTTATTCGACAGGGCAACAGATACGCAGTATTTT.

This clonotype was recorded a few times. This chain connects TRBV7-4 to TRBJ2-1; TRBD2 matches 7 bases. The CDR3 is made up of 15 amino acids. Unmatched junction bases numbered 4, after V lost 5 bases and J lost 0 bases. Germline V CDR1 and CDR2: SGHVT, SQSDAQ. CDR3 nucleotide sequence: TGTGCCAGCAGCACCCTAGCGGACTCCTACAATGAGCAGTTCTTC. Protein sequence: CASSTLADSYNEQFF.

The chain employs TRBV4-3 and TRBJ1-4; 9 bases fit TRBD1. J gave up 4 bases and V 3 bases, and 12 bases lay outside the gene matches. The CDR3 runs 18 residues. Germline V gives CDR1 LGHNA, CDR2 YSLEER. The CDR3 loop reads CASSHLWTGEMGNEKLFF. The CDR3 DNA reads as TGCGCCAGCAGCCATCTCTGGACAGGGGAAATGGGTAATGAAAAACTGTTTTTT.

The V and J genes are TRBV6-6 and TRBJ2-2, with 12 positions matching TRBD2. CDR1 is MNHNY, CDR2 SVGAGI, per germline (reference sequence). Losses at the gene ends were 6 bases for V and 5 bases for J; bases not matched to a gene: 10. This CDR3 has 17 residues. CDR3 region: CASSGLAGPSRTGELFF. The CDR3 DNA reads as TGTGCCAGCAGCGGACTAGCGGGACCCTCGAGGACCGGGGAGCTGTTTTTT.

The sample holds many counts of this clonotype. The CDR3 DNA sequence: TGTGCCAGCAGTTTGGGTCAGCTCTACAATGAGCAGTTCTTC. Protein: CASSLGQLYNEQFF. This chain joins TRBV27 and TRBJ2-1; no reliable D call. V was cut by 3 bases and J by 3 bases, with 9 bases left in between. The CDR3 runs to 14 residues. Germline V gene lookup returns CDR1 MNHEY and CDR2 SMNVEV (reference sequence).

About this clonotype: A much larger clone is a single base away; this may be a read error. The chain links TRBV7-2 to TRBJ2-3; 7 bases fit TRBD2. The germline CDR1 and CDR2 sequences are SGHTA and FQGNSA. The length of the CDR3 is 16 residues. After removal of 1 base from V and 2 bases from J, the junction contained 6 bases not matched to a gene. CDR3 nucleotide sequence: TGTGCCAGCAGCTTAGACGGCGGGGGATACACAGATACGCAGTATTTT. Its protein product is CASSLDGGGYTDTQYF.

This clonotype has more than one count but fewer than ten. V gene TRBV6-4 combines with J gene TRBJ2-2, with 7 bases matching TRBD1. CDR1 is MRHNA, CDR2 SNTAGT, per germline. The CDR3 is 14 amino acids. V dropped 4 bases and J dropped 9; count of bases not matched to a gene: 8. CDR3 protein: CASSGDSTHRELFF. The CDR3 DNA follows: TGTGCCAGCAGTGGGGACAGCACCCACAGGGAGCTGTTTTTT.

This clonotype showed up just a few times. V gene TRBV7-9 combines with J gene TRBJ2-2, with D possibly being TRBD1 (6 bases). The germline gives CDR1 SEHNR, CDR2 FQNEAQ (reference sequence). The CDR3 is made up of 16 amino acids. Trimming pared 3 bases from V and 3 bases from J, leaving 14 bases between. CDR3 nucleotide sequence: TGTGCCAGCAGCTTCGGGGCGGACAGTTACACCGGGGAGCTGTTTTTT. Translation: CASSFGADSYTGELFF.

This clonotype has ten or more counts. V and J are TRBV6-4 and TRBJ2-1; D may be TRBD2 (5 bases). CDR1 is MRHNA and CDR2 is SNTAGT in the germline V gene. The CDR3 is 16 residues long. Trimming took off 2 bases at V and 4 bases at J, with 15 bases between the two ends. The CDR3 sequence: CASSDTHTRDYNEQFF. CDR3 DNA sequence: TGTGCCAGCAGTGACACCCATACACGGGATTACAATGAGCAGTTCTTC.

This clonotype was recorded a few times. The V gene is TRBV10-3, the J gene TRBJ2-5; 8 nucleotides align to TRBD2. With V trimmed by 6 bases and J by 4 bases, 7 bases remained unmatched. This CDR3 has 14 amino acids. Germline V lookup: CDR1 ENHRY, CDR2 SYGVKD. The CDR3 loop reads CAIRTGTRGETQYF. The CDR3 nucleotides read TGTGCCATCAGGACCGGGACTAGGGGAGAGACCCAGTACTTC.

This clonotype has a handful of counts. The DNA for the CDR3 is TGTGCCAGCAACCCCAGCCCCCCAGATACGCAGTATTTT. Translation gives CASNPSPPDTQYF. The chain recombines TRBV12-3 or TRBV12-4 with TRBJ2-3; D gene uncertain. Trimming pared 7 bases from V and 4 bases from J, leaving 12 bases between. The CDR3 has 13 residues.

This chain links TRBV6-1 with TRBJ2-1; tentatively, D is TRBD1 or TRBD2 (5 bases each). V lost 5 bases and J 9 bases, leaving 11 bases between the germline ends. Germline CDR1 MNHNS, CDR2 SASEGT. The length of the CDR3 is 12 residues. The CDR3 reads CASSPGTSEQFF. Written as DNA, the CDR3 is TGTGCCAGCAGTCCCGGGACGAGTGAGCAGTTCTTC.

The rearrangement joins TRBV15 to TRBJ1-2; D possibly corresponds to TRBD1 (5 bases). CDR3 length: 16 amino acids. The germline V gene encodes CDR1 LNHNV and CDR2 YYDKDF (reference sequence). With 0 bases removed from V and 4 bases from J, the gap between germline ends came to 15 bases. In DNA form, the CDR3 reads TGTGCCACCAGCAGAGATCGAGGGGATTGGACCTATGGCTACACCTTC. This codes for CATSRDRGDWTYGYTF. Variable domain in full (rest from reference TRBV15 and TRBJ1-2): DAMVIQNPRYQVTQFGKPVTLSCSQTLNHNVMYWYQQKSSQAPKLLFHYYDKDFNNEADTPDNFQSRRPNTSFCFLDIRSPGLGDTAMYLCATSRDRGDWTYGYTFGSGTRLTVV.

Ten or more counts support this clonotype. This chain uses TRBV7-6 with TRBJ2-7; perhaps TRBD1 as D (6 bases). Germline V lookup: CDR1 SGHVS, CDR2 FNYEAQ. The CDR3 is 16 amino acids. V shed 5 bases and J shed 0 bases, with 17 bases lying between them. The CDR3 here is CASSPKGGVSSYEQYF. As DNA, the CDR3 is TGTGCCAGCAGCCCGAAAGGGGGTGTGAGCTCCTACGAGCAGTACTTC. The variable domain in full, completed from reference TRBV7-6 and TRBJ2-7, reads GAGVSQSPRYKVTKRGQDVALRCDPISGHVSLYWYRQALGQGPEFLTYFNYEAQQDKSGLPNDRFSAERPEGSISTLTIQRTEQRDSAMYRCASSPKGGVSSYEQYFGPGTRLTVT.

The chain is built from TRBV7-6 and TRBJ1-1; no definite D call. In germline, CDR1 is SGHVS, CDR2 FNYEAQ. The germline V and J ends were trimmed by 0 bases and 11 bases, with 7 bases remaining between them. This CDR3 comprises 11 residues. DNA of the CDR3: TGTGCCAGCAGCTTAGCCTCCGGGGCTTTCTTT. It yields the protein CASSLASGAFF.

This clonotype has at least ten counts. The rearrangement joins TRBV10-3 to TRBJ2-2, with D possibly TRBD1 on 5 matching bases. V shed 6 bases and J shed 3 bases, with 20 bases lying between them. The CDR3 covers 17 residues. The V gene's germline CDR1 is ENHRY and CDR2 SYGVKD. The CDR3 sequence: CAISFKGRRNYTGELFF. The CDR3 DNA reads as TGTGCCATCAGCTTTAAGGGGCGCCGAAATTACACCGGGGAGCTGTTTTTT.

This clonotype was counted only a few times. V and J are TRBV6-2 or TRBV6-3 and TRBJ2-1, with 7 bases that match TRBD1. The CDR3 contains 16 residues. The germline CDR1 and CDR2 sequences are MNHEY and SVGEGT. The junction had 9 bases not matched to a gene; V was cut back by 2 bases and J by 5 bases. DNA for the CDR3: TGTGCCAGCAGTTACCGACAGGGCCCCCTCAACAATGAGCAGTTCTTC. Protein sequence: CASSYRQGPLNNEQFF.

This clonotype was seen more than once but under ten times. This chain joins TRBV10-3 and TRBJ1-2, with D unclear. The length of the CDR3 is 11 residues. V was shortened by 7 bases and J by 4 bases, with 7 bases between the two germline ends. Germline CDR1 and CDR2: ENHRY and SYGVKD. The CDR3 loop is CAIKALYGYTF. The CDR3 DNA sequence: TGTGCCATCAAAGCGCTCTATGGCTACACCTTC.